The next 25 T cell receptor beta chains were all read from a single sample in a study of technical replicates of blood from several donors. Profiling relied on immunoSEQ multiplex PCR, and the TCRdb table lists in-frame clones only, not all of them. The sample includes tens of thousands of clones, about 93% of them seen just once. Sequences were obtained from T cells isolated from PBMCs. The origin of the receptors is a human donor in good health.

The chain uses TRBV4-2 and TRBJ2-5, with TRBD2 matching over 8 bases. The V segment lost 3 bases and the J segment 4 bases; nucleotides outside the gene matches: 7. Germline CDR1 is LGHNA and CDR2 is YNFKEQ. The CDR3 spans 15 residues. The CDR3 DNA sequence: TGTGCCAGCAGCCAGGTGCGGGGGGTTATAGAGACCCAGTACTTC. Its translation is CASSQVRGVIETQYF.

The chain combines TRBV2 with TRBJ2-1; 10 bases agree with TRBD2. CDR3 length: 15 amino acids. Germline V lookup: CDR1 SNHLY, CDR2 FYNNEI. After removal of 6 bases from V and 5 bases from J, the junction contained 7 bases not matched to a gene. CDR3 bases: TGTGCCAGCAGAAAACTAGCGGGAACTGACAATGAGCAGTTCTTC. It is translated as CASRKLAGTDNEQFF. The entire variable domain, with the rest obtained from reference TRBV2 and TRBJ2-1, is as follows: EPEVTQTPSHQVTQMGQEVILRCVPISNHLYFYWYRQILGQKVEFLVSFYNNEISEKSEIFDDQFSVERPDGSNFTLKIRSTKLEDSAMYFCASRKLAGTDNEQFFGPGTRLTVL.

The chain joins TRBV5-1 to TRBJ1-3, with D hard to call. Germline V gives CDR1 SGHRS, CDR2 YFSETQ. Trimming took 0 bases from V and 8 from J, leaving 18 bases between them. The CDR3 has 16 amino acids. CDR3 protein: CASSLAGVRNGDTIYF. CDR3 DNA: TGCGCCAGCAGCTTGGCCGGGGTACGGAATGGGGACACCATATATTTT.

V usage is TRBV5-1 and J usage is TRBJ2-1, with TRBD1 matching 9 bases. Germline V gene lookup returns CDR1 SGHRS and CDR2 YFSETQ. Trimming at V came to 5 bases and at J to 4 bases, leaving 10 bases not matched to a gene. CDR3 length: 16 residues. The CDR3 nucleotides are TGCGCCAGCAGACCTGCCGACAGGGGGTTATACAATGAGCAGTTCTTC. It encodes CASRPADRGLYNEQFF.

The V and J genes are TRBV6-4 and TRBJ2-7; 10 nucleotides match TRBD2. Per the germline V gene, CDR1 is MRHNA and CDR2 is SNTAGT. With 5 bases clipped from V and 6 bases from J, the junction kept 7 bases outside the gene matches. The CDR3 contains 14 residues. The CDR3 DNA is TGTGCCAGCAGTCAGCGGGAGGGCCTCCTCGAGCAGTACTTC. It codes for CASSQREGLLEQYF.

This clone showed up just a few times. V and J are TRBV30 and TRBJ1-2; D remains ambiguous. With 4 bases removed from V and 8 bases from J, the gap between germline ends came to 17 bases. The germline gives CDR1 GTSNPN, CDR2 SVGIG (reference sequence). The CDR3 totals 13 residues. Here the CDR3 DNA reads TGTGCCTGGATCTCTTTTCGGGTTCGGGGCTACACCTTC. It is translated as CAWISFRVRGYTF.

The rearrangement joins TRBV7-9 to TRBJ1-4; D unresolved. V dropped 5 bases and J dropped 6 bases, with 19 bases sitting between them. The CDR3 covers 16 residues. CDR1 and CDR2 from the germline V gene are SEHNR and FQNEAQ (reference sequence). The CDR3 region has the DNA TGTGCCAGCAGCCCCCGCGAGGGCAGCGATGATGAAAAACTGTTTTTT. Protein sequence: CASSPREGSDDEKLFF.

The genes are TRBV11-2 and TRBJ2-3; D is ambiguous. This CDR3 is 13 amino acids long. With 3 bases removed from V and 6 bases from J, the gap between germline ends came to 10 bases. The germline gives CDR1 SGHAT, CDR2 FQNNGV. This chain's CDR3 is CASSLVVVDTQYF. In DNA, the CDR3 is TGTGCCAGCAGCTTGGTAGTCGTGGATACGCAGTATTTT. The full variable domain, its missing parts supplied by reference TRBV11-2 and TRBJ2-3, is EAGVAQSPRYKIIEKRQSVAFWCNPISGHATLYWYQQILGQGPKLLIQFQNNGVVDDSQLPKDRFSAERLKGVDSTLKIQPAKLEDSAVYLCASSLVVVDTQYFGPGTRLTVL.

The rearrangement joins TRBV27 to TRBJ1-2, with D unclear. Germline V CDR1 and CDR2: MNHEY, SMNVEV (reference sequence). The CDR3 runs 17 residues. Trimming shortened V by 0 bases and J by 4 bases, and 18 bases separated the two germline ends. The CDR3 region has the DNA TGTGCCAGCAGTTTATCGCGCCTAGGACTCAGGACCTATGGCTACACCTTC. It codes for CASSLSRLGLRTYGYTF.

Only one count was recorded for this clone. The J gene is TRBJ2-3, the V gene TRBV29-1, with 11 nucleotides matching TRBD1. This CDR3 is built from 15 residues. The germline CDR1 and CDR2 sequences are SQVTM and ANQGSEA. The V gene end was trimmed by 6 bases and the J gene end by 5 bases; junction bases not matched to a gene: 10. CDR3 bases: TGCAGCGTGTTGGACAGGGGGCTTTATGGAGATACGCAGTATTTT. The encoded protein is CSVLDRGLYGDTQYF.

The chain has TRBV6-1 and TRBJ2-7; TRBD1 might be the D (5 bases). Germline V lookup: CDR1 MNHNS, CDR2 SASEGT. This CDR3 contains 14 residues. V lost 4 bases, J lost 3 bases, and 13 bases lay in between. The CDR3 reads CASSGQPTVYEQYF. Written as DNA, the CDR3 is TGTGCCAGCAGTGGACAGCCGACCGTCTACGAGCAGTACTTC.

The chain recombines TRBV6-1 with TRBJ1-1; D possibly corresponds to TRBD1 (6 bases). The germline V gene has CDR1 MNHNS and CDR2 SASEGT. Deletions cut 8 bases from V and 4 bases from J, with 14 bases between. The CDR3 loop spans 13 amino acids. The CDR3 spells CASLNRDGTEAFF. In DNA form, the CDR3 reads TGTGCCAGCCTCAACAGGGATGGCACTGAAGCTTTCTTT.

The chain carries TRBV5-6 and TRBJ2-1; D is uncertain. Trimming pared 1 base from V and 9 bases from J, leaving 8 bases between. The germline V gene has CDR1 SGHDT and CDR2 YYEEEE. The CDR3 extends over 12 amino acids. In DNA, the CDR3 is TGTGCCAGCAGCTTGAAATCAGGTGAGCAGTTCTTC. Translated, it gives CASSLKSGEQFF.

This rearrangement joins TRBV19 to TRBJ1-5; D gene ambiguous. Trimming took 7 bases from V and 0 from J, leaving 7 bases between them. The CDR3 contains 13 residues. Germline V lookup: CDR1 LNHDA, CDR2 SQIVND (reference sequence). This CDR3 is CASKTVSNQPQHF. The DNA for the CDR3 is TGTGCCAGTAAAACGGTTAGCAATCAGCCCCAGCATTTT.

This chain joins TRBV14 and TRBJ2-7; no firm D call. V was cut by 5 bases and J by 0 bases, with 8 bases left in between. CDR1 and CDR2 (germline): SGHDN, FVKESK. CDR3 length: 13 residues. The CDR3 DNA reads TGTGCCAGCAGCGACGACAACTCCTACGAGCAGTACTTC. Its protein is CASSDDNSYEQYF.

This chain connects TRBV2 to TRBJ1-5; TRBD1 aligns across 10 bases. The germline CDR1 and CDR2 sequences are SNHLY and FYNNEI. Trimming removed 0 bases from V and 5 bases from J; junction bases left unmatched: 10. The CDR3 has 18 residues. DNA of the CDR3: TGTGCCAGCAGTGAAGCCGGTCACCGAGGGACAGGGGATCAGCCCCAGCATTTT. Translated: CASSEAGHRGTGDQPQHF.

This chain joins TRBV7-9 and TRBJ2-4, with TRBD1 matching 7 bases. Germline lookup yields CDR1 SEHNR and CDR2 FQNEAQ (reference sequence). This CDR3 has 16 residues. V was clipped by 6 bases and J by 0 bases; unmatched bases: 8. Written as DNA, the CDR3 is TGTGCCAGCAGGCCTACAGGGGCTCTAGCCAAAAACATTCAGTACTTC. Its protein is CASRPTGALAKNIQYF.

This clone showed up just once. The chain couples TRBV4-1 to TRBJ2-1; 8 bases line up with TRBD2. The CDR3 is made up of 15 amino acids. Germline V lookup: CDR1 MGHRA, CDR2 YSYEKL. The V segment lost 3 bases and the J segment 6 bases; nucleotides outside the gene matches: 7. CDR3 nucleotides: TGCGCCAGCAGCCAGGGCCTAGCGGGCGCCAATGAGCAGTTCTTC. Amino acid sequence: CASSQGLAGANEQFF.

The chain uses TRBV19 and TRBJ1-2; 8 nucleotides agree with TRBD1. This CDR3 region has 16 residues. Per the germline V gene, CDR1 is LNHDA and CDR2 is SQIVND (reference sequence). After removal of 7 bases from V and 4 bases from J, the junction contained 14 bases not matched to a gene. CDR3 in DNA: TGTGCCAGTAAAGAATTAGGACAGGGTGAAACCTATGGCTACACCTTC. The encoded protein is CASKELGQGETYGYTF.

The chain is built from TRBV9 and TRBJ2-3; maybe TRBD2 (6 bases). Germline lookup yields CDR1 SGDLS and CDR2 YYNGEE. V was shortened by 8 bases and J by 1 base, with 17 bases between the two germline ends. The CDR3 is 15 amino acids. The CDR3 bases are TGTGCCAGTTCACTCTCGCGGGGCGGCACAGATACGCAGTATTTT. This codes for CASSLSRGGTDTQYF.

The V gene is TRBV7-6, the J gene TRBJ2-5, with D perhaps TRBD1 (5 bases). The CDR3 loop spans 16 amino acids. Trimming removed 5 bases at V and 5 bases at J, with 21 bases between. The germline V gene encodes CDR1 SGHVS and CDR2 FNYEAQ. The CDR3 protein is CASSAWPKGIGETQYF. CDR3 nucleotide sequence: TGTGCCAGCAGCGCTTGGCCCAAGGGGATCGGGGAGACCCAGTACTTC.

The chain uses TRBV2 and TRBJ1-5; TRBD1 agrees at 7 bases. Trimming took 3 bases from V and 2 from J; bases not matched to a gene: 7. This CDR3 has 16 amino acids. CDR1 and CDR2 (germline): SNHLY, FYNNEI. The CDR3 region is CASSERRGLGNQPQHF. The DNA for the CDR3 is TGTGCCAGCAGTGAGAGGAGGGGGCTTGGCAATCAGCCCCAGCATTTT.

The CDR3 here is CASSWTIAGSLHEQYF. CDR3 DNA: TGTGCCAGCAGCTGGACCATAGCGGGGAGCCTCCACGAGCAGTACTTC. The chain is built from TRBV7-8 and TRBJ2-7; 8 positions agree with TRBD2. Germline loops: CDR1 SGHVS, CDR2 FQNEAQ. The CDR3 spans 16 residues. V lost 4 bases, J lost 5 bases, and 13 bases stayed unmatched. The variable domain in full, with the rest retrieved from reference TRBV7-8 and TRBJ2-7, is GAGVSQSPRYKVAKRGQDVALRCDPISGHVSLFWYQQALGQGPEFLTYFQNEAQLDKSGLPSDRFFAERPEGSVSTLKIQRTQQEDSAVYLCASSWTIAGSLHEQYFGPGTRLTVT.

The chain joins TRBV14 to TRBJ2-3, with TRBD2 matching 7 bases. The CDR3 is made up of 14 amino acids. Germline loops: CDR1 SGHDN, CDR2 FVKESK. J lost 1 base, V lost 2 bases, and 0 bases had no gene match. Here the CDR3 reads CASSQSGGTDTQYF. The DNA for the CDR3 is TGTGCCAGCAGCCAAAGCGGGGGCACAGATACGCAGTATTTT.

The rearrangement uses TRBV7-9 and TRBJ1-1; 9 bases align to TRBD1. The CDR3 contains 14 residues. Germline assignment: CDR1 SEHNR and CDR2 FQNEAQ (reference sequence). V shed 5 bases, J shed 1 base, and the junction held 2 bases outside the gene matches. The CDR3 region is CASSTGQGNTEAFF. CDR3 coding DNA: TGTGCCAGCAGCACGGGACAGGGGAACACTGAAGCTTTCTTT.